This is a list of T cell receptor beta chains from one sample in a study of Graves' ophthalmopathy and Graves' hyperthyroidism. Each CDR3 protein gets one entry after TCRdb re-called the multiplex PCR reads with MiXCR. The repertoire holds around 1.1 million distinct CDR3 sequences, with approximately 35% as singletons. The sample taken for sequencing was peripheral blood or thyroid tissue (not recorded which). These TCRs come from an adult man with Graves' hyperthyroidism. Both conserved end residues are part of each CDR3. The D gene is left open where the match is weak. Rows may omit the clone size; those that give it use once, few, many or a size class.

D gene | J gene | V gene | CDR3 length | clone size | CDR3 DNA | CDR3 protein
NA | TRBJ2-2 | TRBV5-1 | 15 | few | TGCGCCAGCAGCTTGGAGGGCAGGGTCACCGGGGAGCTGTTTTTT | CASSLEGRVTGELFF
NA | TRBJ2-5 | TRBV20-1 | 12 | few | TGCAGTGCTAGATTAAACAAAGAGACCCAGTACTTC | CSARLNKETQYF
NA | TRBJ1-2 | TRBV10-3 | 13 | NA | TGTGCCATCAGTGAGGCGGGCGACTATGGCTACACCTTC | CAISEAGDYGYTF
NA | TRBJ1-1 | TRBV15 | 15 | many | TGTGCCACCAGCAGAGATGGGACGGTGAACACTGAAGCTTTCTTT | CATSRDGTVNTEAFF
NA | TRBJ1-2 | TRBV4-3 | 14 | many | TGCGCCAGCAGCCGAGACACCTCTAACTATGGCTACACCTTC | CASSRDTSNYGYTF
TRBD2 | TRBJ2-7 | TRBV10-2 | 16 | NA | TGCGCCAGCAGTGCCGGACTAGCACAGGGAAGCTACGAGCAGTACTTC | CASSAGLAQGSYEQYF
NA | TRBJ1-2 | TRBV9 | 15 | NA | TGTGCCAGCAGCGTCGAAACAGGGATCCTCGGTGGCTACACCTTC | CASSVETGILGGYTF
NA | TRBJ2-5 | TRBV29-1 | 15 | NA | TGCAGCGTTGAAGCCGCAACGGACTATCAAGAGACCCAGTACTTC | CSVEAATDYQETQYF
TRBD1 | TRBJ1-1 | TRBV10-3 | 16 | NA | TGTGCCATCATCCTCGGGACAGGGGGTAGGAACACTGAAGCTTTCTTT | CAIILGTGGRNTEAFF
NA | TRBJ2-7 | TRBV11-2 | 14 | NA | TGTGCCAGCAGCAACCATGGACCCTCCTACGAGCAGTACTTC | CASSNHGPSYEQYF
NA | TRBJ2-5 | TRBV25-1 | 13 | few | TGTGCCAGCAGTGGAGCCGGGGGAGAGACCCAGTACTTC | CASSGAGGETQYF
NA | TRBJ1-6 | TRBV19 | 15 | NA | TGTGCCAGTAGTATTCCGGGACGGAATAATTCACCCCTCCACTTT | CASSIPGRNNSPLHF
TRBD1 | TRBJ1-2 | TRBV29-1 | 12 | NA | TGCAGCGCTGTTGGGACAGGGGTTGGCTACACCTTC | CSAVGTGVGYTF
NA | TRBJ2-7 | TRBV10-2 | 15 | NA | TGTGCCAGCAGTTACTCCAGGGTGGTTCTCCACGAGCAGTACTTC | CASSYSRVVLHEQYF
NA | TRBJ1-5 | TRBV6-5 | 13 | few | TGTGCCAGCAGAGAACAGGAGAATCAGCCCCAGCATTTT | CASREQENQPQHF
NA | TRBJ1-3 | TRBV30 | 15 | NA | TGTGCCTGGAGTGTCCGAGACAGAGTCGGAAACACCATATATTTT | CAWSVRDRVGNTIYF
TRBD1 | TRBJ2-7 | TRBV7-9 | 15 | many | TGTGCCAGCAGCTTAGCGAGACAGGGACCCTACGAGCAGTACTTC | CASSLARQGPYEQYF
NA | TRBJ1-1 | TRBV20-1 | 13 | NA | TGCAGTGCTAGAGTGGCAGAGAACACTGAAGCTTTCTTT | CSARVAENTEAFF
NA | TRBJ2-6 | TRBV10-3 | 13 | once | TGTGCCATCAGTGAGACAGGGGCCAACGTCCTGACTTTC | CAISETGANVLTF
NA | TRBJ1-1 | TRBV19 | 11 | many | TGTGCCAGTAGTATGCGGTCTGAAGCTTTCTTT | CASSMRSEAFF
NA | TRBJ1-6 | TRBV25-1 | 15 | many | TGTGCCAGCAGTGTGTCGGGCCAGGGTAATTCACCCCTCCACTTT | CASSVSGQGNSPLHF
NA | TRBJ1-2 | TRBV28 | 11 | few | TGTGCCAGCAGTTTCGGACCGGCTTTCACCTTC | CASSFGPAFTF
NA | TRBJ1-4 | TRBV7-4 | 13 | NA | TGTGCCAGCAGCTCCACGGGGGGTGAAAAACTGTTTTTT | CASSSTGGEKLFF
NA | TRBJ2-6 | TRBV2 | 14 | NA | TGTGCCAACAGTGATTGGTATGGGGCCAACGTCCTGACTTTC | CANSDWYGANVLTF
TRBD1 | TRBJ1-2 | TRBV29-1 | 13 | NA | TGCAGCGTTGAGGCACAGGGGGCGAGGGGCTACACCTTC | CSVEAQGARGYTF
NA | TRBJ2-7 | TRBV10-3 | 14 | many | TGTGCCATCAGGAACGGGACTGGGTGGGGCGAGCAGTACTTC | CAIRNGTGWGEQYF
NA | TRBJ1-1 | TRBV7-8 | 15 | few | TGCGCCAGCAGCCAAGAGGCCAGCCTGAACACTGAAGCTTTCTTT | CASSQEASLNTEAFF
TRBD2 | TRBJ2-3 | TRBV29-1 | 13 | few | TGCAGCAAAACTAGCGGGAGCGCAGATACGCAGTATTTT | CSKTSGSADTQYF
TRBD2 | TRBJ2-7 | TRBV10-3 | 16 | few | TGTGCCTCCGAAACAGCCGGGACTAGAAAAAGCTACGAGCAGTACTTC | CASETAGTRKSYEQYF
TRBD1 | TRBJ1-6 | TRBV10-3 | 17 | NA | TGTGCCATCAGTGAGTCGAAGGGACAGGGTAATCATTCACCCCTCCACTTT | CAISESKGQGNHSPLHF
NA | TRBJ2-2 | TRBV19 | 13 | many | TGTGCCAGTAGTGCGGTGAACACCGGGGAGCTGTTTTTT | CASSAVNTGELFF
NA | TRBJ2-7 | TRBV7-9 | 15 | many | TGTGCCAGCAGCTTAGTGCAATCACAGGCCCACGAGCAGTACTTC | CASSLVQSQAHEQYF
TRBD1 | TRBJ1-2 | TRBV14 | 16 | many | TGTGCCAGCAGCCAAGATCCCGGGACAGCCAACTATGGCTACACCTTC | CASSQDPGTANYGYTF
TRBD1 | TRBJ1-2 | TRBV6-6 | 14 | few | TGTGCCAGCAGCCCCAGACAGGGGGCGGATGGCTACACCTTC | CASSPRQGADGYTF